A single sample is the source of the 28 T cell receptor beta chains below, sequenced in a study of tumor-infiltrating lymphocytes in primary liver carcinoma. The researchers produced TCR beta cDNA from 500 to 550 ng total RNA with a constant-region primer. For TCR beta, libraries were produced by three nested multiplex PCR rounds using slightly modified ARM-PCR. Two initial PCR rounds of around 9 cycles each paired TRBV1-TRBV30 forward primers with a C-beta reverse primer. TCRdb redid the calling of the multiplex PCR reads with MiXCR, one entry per CDR3 protein. The table shows approximately 74,000 distinct CDR3 sequences, with roughly two thirds occurring only once. Unsorted bulk tissue of roughly 17-33 mg yielded co-extracted RNA and DNA. Sequencing used liver tumor tissue from sampling region 4. Subset here: tumor region T4, right-lateral pole. Receptors were obtained from a woman aged 60-75 years with primary liver carcinoma and hepatitis B virus infection.

Turning to this clonotype: The junction does not match germline at one end; this may be a read error. This chain joins TRBV7-8 and TRBJ2-1, with D unresolved. The CDR3 extends over 15 amino acids. The germline gives CDR1 SGHVS, CDR2 FQNEAQ. The CDR3 nucleotides read TGTACCAGCAGCCCCCAGCTGGGCTCCTACAATGAGCAGTTCTTC. Translating gives CTSSPQLGSYNEQFF.

This clonotype appeared once. This sequence may be a read error, since a much larger clone differs from it by one base. This chain uses TRBV11-3 with TRBJ1-5; D is possibly TRBD1 (5 bases). The germline gives CDR1 SGHNT, CDR2 YENEEA. There are 15 residues in the CDR3. The CDR3 here is CANSLDLGVAQPQHF. The CDR3 bases are TGTGCCAACAGCTTAGATCTGGGGGTGGCTCAGCCCCAGCATTTT. Based on the CDR3 plus reference TRBV11-3 and TRBJ1-5, the full variable domain is EAGVVQSPRYKIIEKKQPVAFWCNPISGHNTLYWYLQNLGQGPELLIRYENEEAVDDSQLPKDRFSAERLKGVDSTLKIQPAELGDSAVYLCANSLDLGVAQPQHFGDGTRLSIL.

To note about this clonotype: This CDR3 is missing its conserved last phenylalanine or tryptophan, likely due to a read error. The DNA is omitted, as the CDR3 cannot be located on it reliably, and the CDR3 follows TCRdb's listing. This chain uses TRBV11-2 with TRBJ2-1; the table's TRBD1 call for D was not verified on the DNA. The germline gives CDR1 SGHAT, CDR2 FQNNGV. The CDR3 extends over 13 residues, inclusive of both ends. This CDR3 is CANSGTAYNEQLL.

This clonotype was seen at least ten times. The chain is built from TRBV6-1 and TRBJ2-7; 7 positions agree with TRBD1. The CDR3 covers 14 residues. CDR1 is MNHNS and CDR2 is SASEGT in the germline V gene. Trimming took 5 bases from V and 3 from J; bases not matched to a gene: 7. CDR3 amino acids: CASSQFGQVYEQYF. DNA for the CDR3: TGTGCCAGCAGTCAATTCGGACAGGTCTACGAGCAGTACTTC.

This clonotype was seen repeatedly, ten times or more. The chain joins TRBV4-2 to TRBJ2-1; D is perhaps TRBD2 (6 bases). This CDR3 has 13 amino acids. With 4 bases removed from V and 8 bases from J, the gap between germline ends came to 12 bases. From germline, CDR1 is LGHNA and CDR2 YNFKEQ. Here the CDR3 DNA reads TGTGCCAGCAGCCGGGATAGCGGCTATGAGCAGTTCTTC. Amino acid sequence: CASSRDSGYEQFF.

In its sample, this clonotype was seen once. One end of the junction is discordant with germline, which a read error may explain. The genes are TRBV28 and TRBJ2-3, with unresolved D. CDR3 length: 12 amino acids. Looked up from germline, CDR1 is MDHEN and CDR2 is SYDVKM. This CDR3 is CAGSPWDDTQYF. In nucleotides, the CDR3 is TGTGCCGGCAGTCCCTGGGATGATACGCAGTATTTT.

V gene TRBV5-1 combines with J gene TRBJ1-1; D is unclear. Deletions cut 4 bases from V and 14 bases from J, with 27 bases between. This CDR3 is 15 amino acids long. Germline-derived CDR1 and CDR2 are SGHRS and YFSETQ. The DNA for the CDR3 is TGCGCCAGCAGCCCCGAAGAGGCCCTGAACACTGACGCCTTCTTT. It is translated as CASSPEEALNTDAFF. Full variable domain (outside the CDR3, taken from reference TRBV5-1 and TRBJ1-1): KAGVTQTPRYLIKTRGQQVTLSCSPISGHRSVSWYQQTPGQGLQFLFEYFSETQRNKGNFPGRFSGRQFSNSRSEMNVSTLELGDSALYLCASSPEEALNTDAFFGQGTRLTVV.

A note on this clonotype: Being one base from a much bigger clone, this may be a read error. The V and J genes are TRBV30 and TRBJ2-1; D gene unclear. Germline V gives CDR1 GTSNPN, CDR2 SVGIG (reference sequence). The CDR3 loop spans 12 amino acids. The CDR3: CVWSVQLNEQFF. DNA for the CDR3: TGTGTCTGGAGTGTTCAACTGAATGAGCAGTTCTTC.

There are many counts of this clonotype. The chain uses TRBV7-9 and TRBJ2-7, with a possible D match to TRBD2 (7 bases). The CDR3 consists of 15 residues. The germline V and J ends were trimmed by 4 bases and 2 bases, with 15 bases remaining between them. Looked up from germline, CDR1 is SEHNR and CDR2 is FQNEAQ (reference sequence). In nucleotides, the CDR3 is TGTGCCAGCAGCTCCCGGAGGGGGGGCACCTACGAGCAGTACTTC. It translates to CASSSRRGGTYEQYF.

With respect to this clonotype: One junction end does not reproduce the germline sequence, and a read error may be involved. The chain employs TRBV14 and TRBJ2-1, with 13 bases fitting TRBD2. Germline V gene data show CDR1 as SGHDN and CDR2 as FVKESK. The CDR3 spans 18 residues. The CDR3, as DNA: TGTGCCAGCAGCCAAAGAAGGACTAGCGGGAGCGCTGCCAATGAGCAGCTCTTC. It yields the protein CASSQRRTSGSAANEQLF.

As for this clonotype: A much larger clonotype is one base distant, so this may be a read error. The rearrangement uses TRBV28 and TRBJ2-2; tentative D call: TRBD2 (6 bases). Germline values: CDR1 MDHEN, CDR2 SYDVKM. The CDR3 consists of 15 residues. CDR3 in amino acids: CASSPGGETTGEQFF. Here the CDR3 DNA reads TGTGCCAGCAGTCCCGGGGGAGAAACCACCGGGGAGCAGTTTTTT.

A remark on this clonotype: At one end, the junction sequence differs from germline, possibly due to a read error. The V call is TRBV4-2, the J call TRBJ1-2; no reliable D call. There are 16 residues in the CDR3. Germline CDR1 reads LGHNA; CDR2 reads YNFKEQ. The CDR3 DNA sequence: TGTGCCAGTAGCCAAGATCCGGGAATCGTAGGGTATGACTACACCTTC. As protein: CASSQDPGIVGYDYTF.

Comment on this clonotype: At one of its ends the junction is not consistent with the germline gene, which may arise from a read error. V usage is TRBV11-3 and J usage is TRBJ2-7; a weak D match, TRBD2 (6 bases). Germline-derived CDR1 and CDR2 are SGHNT and YENEEA. This CDR3 is 13 amino acids long. The CDR3 DNA sequence: TGTACCAGCAGCCAAGCGGGCAGTAACGAGCAGTACTTC. It translates to CTSSQAGSNEQYF.

This clonotype occurred many times. This CDR3 reads CAWSWDGSYEQYF. CDR3 nucleotides: TGTGCCTGGAGTTGGGACGGATCCTACGAGCAGTACTTC. The chain couples TRBV30 to TRBJ2-7; possibly TRBD1 or TRBD2 for D (5 bases each). Germline CDR1 reads GTSNPN; CDR2 reads SVGIG (reference sequence). CDR3 size: 13 residues. With 2 bases removed from V and 1 base from J, the gap between germline ends came to 9 bases.

A remark on this clonotype: The junction shows a germline mismatch at one end, possibly a read error. The chain carries TRBV10-3 and TRBJ2-7, with D perhaps TRBD1 or TRBD2 (6 bases each). The CDR3 consists of 14 residues. Germline CDR1 is ENHRY and CDR2 is SYGVKD. The CDR3 protein is CAVSESRGLGEQYF. The CDR3, as DNA: TGTGCCGTCAGTGAGTCCCGGGGGCTAGGCGAGCAGTACTTT.

A note on this clonotype: A junction boundary mismatches the germline segment, possibly from a read error. The chain carries TRBV11-2 and TRBJ1-6, with D unresolved. The germline V gene encodes CDR1 SGHAT and CDR2 FQNNGV. The CDR3 runs to 16 residues. The CDR3 DNA reads TGTGCCAGCAGCTTAGATCCTCGGCCTCCTAATTCACTCCTCCACTTT. It yields the protein CASSLDPRPPNSLLHF.

Notes on this clonotype: A much larger clone differs by one base, so this may be a read error. This chain connects TRBV28 to TRBJ2-1, with 9 nucleotides matching TRBD2. The germline CDR1 and CDR2 sequences are MDHEN and SYDVKM. CDR3 length equals 13 residues. J lost 9 bases, V lost 8 bases, and 8 bases had no gene match. The CDR3 DNA sequence: TGTGCCAGCGGGATTAGCGGGAGCGGTGAGCAGTTCTTC. This translates into CASGISGSGEQFF.

A single count supports this clonotype. The junction does not match germline at one end; this may be a read error. This chain uses TRBV12-3 or TRBV12-4 with TRBJ2-1; 14 positions match TRBD2. The CDR3 sequence is 16 residues long. CDR3 residues: CTSSFLTSGRDNEQFF. The DNA of the CDR3 is TGTACCAGCAGTTTTTTGACTAGCGGGAGGGACAATGAGCAGTTCTTC.

This clonotype was detected only once. This chain links TRBV12-3 or TRBV12-4 with TRBJ2-3; 7 bases are a match to TRBD1. The length of the CDR3 is 15 residues. V shed 7 bases, J shed 14 bases, and the junction held 21 bases outside the gene matches. The CDR3 DNA follows: TGTGCCAGCAATATCCGACAGGGTGGCACGGATAAGCGGTATTTT. It codes for CASNIRQGGTDKRYF.

About this clonotype itself: A much larger clone differs from this one at a single base, so this may be a read error. The conserved phenylalanine or tryptophan normally closing the CDR3 is absent here, so this likely arose from a read error. The chain joins TRBV30 to TRBJ1-5; 9 bases agree with TRBD1. The germline gives CDR1 GTSNPN, CDR2 SVGIG (reference sequence). The CDR3 is made up of 13 amino acids. Trimming at V came to 5 bases and at J to 5 bases, leaving 4 bases not matched to a gene. DNA for the CDR3: TGTGCCTGGTCAACAGGGGGCTATCAGCCCCAGCATTCT. Residues: CAWSTGGYQPQHS.

The sample holds a few counts of this clonotype. An end of the junction does not agree with germline; a read error may underlie this. V and J are TRBV11-2 and TRBJ2-1; D is perhaps TRBD1 (6 bases). The CDR3 contains 16 residues. From germline, CDR1 is SGHAT and CDR2 FQNNGV. CDR3 bases: TGTGCTAGTAGCTTAGTAACAGGGAGCTCCTACAATGGGCAGTTCTTC. The encoded protein is CASSLVTGSSYNGQFF.

Comments on this clonotype: One end of the junction is discordant with germline, which a read error may explain. The chain employs TRBV5-1 and TRBJ2-3; 8 positions match TRBD2. The germline V gene encodes CDR1 SGHRS and CDR2 YFSETQ. The CDR3 is made up of 17 amino acids. The CDR3 region is CASSFAVAGWNTDTKYF. The CDR3 DNA follows: TGCGCCAGCAGCTTCGCGGTAGCGGGGTGGAACACAGATACGAAGTATTTT. Variable domain in full (rest from reference TRBV5-1 and TRBJ2-3): KAGVTQTPRYLIKTRGQQVTLSCSPISGHRSVSWYQQTPGQGLQFLFEYFSETQRNKGNFPGRFSGRQFSNSRSEMNVSTLELGDSALYLCASSFAVAGWNTDTKYFGPGTRLTVL.

This clonotype appeared a few times. V is TRBV28 and J is TRBJ2-5, with 7 bases identical to TRBD2. This CDR3 comprises 17 residues. After removal of 8 bases from V and 7 bases from J, the junction contained 22 bases not matched to a gene. CDR1 and CDR2 (germline): MDHEN, SYDVKM. CDR3 in DNA: TGTGCCAGCCGTGTAGTAGGGCGGGCTAGCGGCGGCGGGACCCAGTACTTC. Its translation is CASRVVGRASGGGTQYF.

This clonotype was observed many times. This chain joins TRBV29-1 and TRBJ1-1; possibly TRBD1 for D (5 bases). The V end was cut by 8 bases, the J end by 0 bases, with 22 bases between. The length of the CDR3 is 16 residues. Germline V CDR1 and CDR2: SQVTM, ANQGSEA. The CDR3 DNA follows: TGCAGCACAAGTGGGGAGGGGTTTTTAATGAACACTGAAGCTTTCTTT. Its protein product is CSTSGEGFLMNTEAFF. Combining the CDR3 with reference TRBV29-1 and TRBJ1-1 gives the whole variable domain SAVISQKPSRDICQRGTSLTIQCQVDSQVTMMFWYRQQPGQSLTLIATANQGSEATYESGFVIDKFPISRPNLTFSTLTVSNMSPEDSSIYLCSTSGEGFLMNTEAFFGQGTRLTVV.

On this clonotype itself: A clone one base away is much larger, so this may be a read error. V gene TRBV28 combines with J gene TRBJ1-2, with a weak D call TRBD1 (5 bases). Germline values: CDR1 MDHEN, CDR2 SYDVKM. The CDR3 covers 15 residues. In DNA, the CDR3 is TGTGCCAGCAGTATTCTTGGGACGGCGAACTATGGCAACACCTTC. The encoded protein is CASSILGTANYGNTF.

Concerning this clonotype itself: Relative to the germline gene, one junction end is altered; a read error may explain this. The chain couples TRBV6-1 to TRBJ2-5, with D tentatively TRBD1 (5 bases). Per the germline V gene, CDR1 is MNHNS and CDR2 is SASEGT. This CDR3 contains 13 residues. This CDR3 reads CAGSWGSQETQYF. The CDR3 DNA sequence: TGTGCCGGCAGTTGGGGCTCACAAGAGACCCAGTACTTC.

A single count supports this clonotype. Germline and junction disagree at one end, which may indicate a read error. The CDR3 DNA follows: TGCGCCAGCAGCCTCCTCGGACTAGCGGGATCGACAGATACGCACTATTTT. Translating gives CASSLLGLAGSTDTHYF. J is TRBJ2-3 and V is TRBV5-1, with 12 positions matching TRBD2. The length of the CDR3 is 17 residues. Germline CDR1 reads SGHRS; CDR2 reads YFSETQ.

V is TRBV7-2 and J is TRBJ2-1; 13 bases map to TRBD2. After removal of 5 bases from V and 7 bases from J, the junction contained 5 bases not matched to a gene. The V gene's germline CDR1 is SGHTA and CDR2 FQGNSA. This CDR3 is 15 amino acids long. CDR3 DNA sequence: TGTGCCAGCAGCACCAGGACTAGCGGGAGTAATGAGCAGTTCTTC. It yields the protein CASSTRTSGSNEQFF. The whole variable domain, remainder taken from reference TRBV7-2 and TRBJ2-1, is GAGVSQSPSNKVTEKGKDVELRCDPISGHTALYWYRQSLGQGLEFLIYFQGNSAPDKSGLPSDRFSAERTGGSVSTLTIQRTQQEDSAVYLCASSTRTSGSNEQFFGPGTRLTVL.